This TCR beta chain was recovered during a study of PD-1 blockade in classical Hodgkin lymphoma. Every patient relapsed after autologous stem cell transplantation, and brentuximab vedotin exposure varied. Germline CDR1 and CDR2: SGHNT and YYREEE (reference sequence). This CDR3 contains 19 residues. The V and J ends lost 4 bases and 2 bases respectively, with 22 bases between them. Whole-study results and caveats: Exclusion removed patients who began nivolumab under 1 year after ASCT. The CD4+ diversity rise by C4D1 was clearest in complete responders. Before treatment, complete responders showed about the same diversity as newly diagnosed patients.

Here immunoSEQ multiplex PCR was the method, and the copy in TCRdb shows in-frame clones only, minus some. The sample contains approximately 80,000 clones, approximately 91% of which appear only once. On this clone: Antigen specificity is unknown.

The receptor comes from a human donor with classical Hodgkin lymphoma. Sequences were derived from peripheral blood mononuclear cells (PBMCs), sampled at baseline. The chain uses TRBV5-4 and TRBJ2-6; the D gene is possibly TRBD1 (5 bases). In DNA, the CDR3 is TGTGCCAGCAGCCCCAGGGCCGTACAGGAAGTAGCTGGGGCCAACGTCCTGACTTTC. It yields the protein CASSPRAVQEVAGANVLTF. Full variable domain (rest looked up from reference TRBV5-4 and TRBJ2-6): ETGVTQSPTHLIKTRGQQVTLRCSSQSGHNTVSWYQQALGQGPQFIFQYYREEENGRGNFPPRFSGLQFPNYSSELNVNALELDDSALYLCASSPRAVQEVAGANVLTFGAGSRLTVL.